The 23 T cell receptor beta chains listed next were all sequenced from one sample in a study of response to subunit inactivated influenza vaccine. One entry per CDR3 protein, called by TCRdb with MiXCR from the RT-PCR reads. The data contain 450,000 to 700,000 distinct CDR3 sequences, 11% to 15% of them seen just once; the ten biggest clones take up more than 9.5%. Source: PBMCs from blood, taken about 13 days after vaccination. The receptors stem from a man between 50 and 59 years old who received an inactivated influenza vaccine.

This clonotype has ten or more counts. V and J are TRBV7-9 and TRBJ2-2, with D unclear. V lost 2 bases, J lost 5 bases, and 18 bases lay in between. CDR1 and CDR2 (germline): SEHNR, FQNEAQ (reference sequence). The CDR3 totals 17 residues. This CDR3 reads CASSLIGILTTTGELFF. The DNA of the CDR3 is TGTGCCAGCAGCTTAATTGGAATCTTAACTACAACCGGGGAGCTGTTTTTT.

This clonotype was counted many times. This chain joins TRBV24-1 and TRBJ1-5; D may be TRBD1 (5 bases). V was trimmed by 4 bases and J by 6 bases, leaving 6 bases between them. The CDR3 has 12 residues. Looked up from germline, CDR1 is KGHDR and CDR2 is SFDVKD. The CDR3 loop is CATSDRAQPQHF. The DNA for the CDR3 is TGTGCCACCAGTGACAGGGCTCAGCCCCAGCATTTT.

The CDR3 nucleotides read TGTGCCAGCAGAGGGGGTACTTACACAGATACGCAGTATTTT. It codes for CASRGGTYTDTQYF. This chain connects TRBV2 to TRBJ2-3, with D tentatively TRBD1 (6 bases). The CDR3 totals 14 residues. Germline V gives CDR1 SNHLY, CDR2 FYNNEI. Trimming took off 6 bases at V and 2 bases at J, with 12 bases between the two ends.

This clonotype was detected a few times. The rearrangement joins TRBV7-2 to TRBJ1-1; no definite D call. Germline CDR1 SGHTA, CDR2 FQGNSA. The V end lost 5 bases, the J end lost 2 bases, and 18 bases lay between the germline ends. The CDR3 is 16 residues long. As DNA, the CDR3 is TGTGCCAGCAGCCCACGCACGACAAGAATCAACACTGAAGCTTTCTTT. This encodes CASSPRTTRINTEAFF.

This clonotype was observed a few times. This chain uses TRBV5-1 with TRBJ2-1; 12 positions agree with TRBD2. The CDR3 is 18 amino acids. Germline values: CDR1 SGHRS, CDR2 YFSETQ. With V trimmed by 2 bases and J by 7 bases, 13 bases remained unmatched. The CDR3 loop is CASSLDGTSGPPRNEQFF. The CDR3 DNA follows: TGCGCCAGCAGCTTAGACGGGACTAGCGGGCCCCCAAGGAATGAGCAGTTCTTC.

This clonotype was seen only a few times. J is TRBJ1-2 and V is TRBV7-8; D is perhaps TRBD1 (5 bases). Trimming stripped 7 bases from V and 5 bases from J, with 17 bases between. In germline, CDR1 is SGHVS, CDR2 FQNEAQ. This CDR3 comprises 14 residues. As DNA, the CDR3 is TGTGCCAGCACCGACCGGGGACGTTATTATGGCTACACCTTC. Its translation is CASTDRGRYYGYTF.

The V gene is TRBV5-1, the J gene TRBJ2-1; TRBD2 aligns across 12 bases. The CDR3 is 15 residues long. Germline V gene sequence: CDR1 SGHRS, CDR2 YFSETQ. Trimming took 4 bases from V and 7 from J; bases not matched to a gene: 6. The CDR3 sequence: CASSLTSGRRNEQFF. For the CDR3, the DNA is TGCGCCAGCAGCCTTACTAGCGGGAGGAGGAATGAGCAGTTCTTC.

This chain links TRBV20-1 with TRBJ1-4, with D unresolved. The CDR3 runs to 12 residues. The V gene's germline CDR1 is DFQATT and CDR2 SNEGSKA (reference sequence). V dropped 1 base and J dropped 4 bases, with 4 bases sitting between them. CDR3 sequence reads: CSARGGNEKLFF. CDR3 in DNA: TGCAGTGCTAGAGGGGGTAATGAAAAACTGTTTTTT.

The chain employs TRBV5-1 and TRBJ1-1; D is ambiguous. Per germline, CDR1 SGHRS and CDR2 YFSETQ. With 4 bases removed from V and 1 base from J, the gap between germline ends came to 11 bases. The CDR3 consists of 14 residues. The CDR3 DNA sequence: TGCGCCAGCAGCCATGGGGTCAGGAACACTGAAGCTTTCTTT. Residues: CASSHGVRNTEAFF. Variable domain in full (rest from reference TRBV5-1 and TRBJ1-1): KAGVTQTPRYLIKTRGQQVTLSCSPISGHRSVSWYQQTPGQGLQFLFEYFSETQRNKGNFPGRFSGRQFSNSRSEMNVSTLELGDSALYLCASSHGVRNTEAFFGQGTRLTVV.

This clonotype has a handful of counts. V is TRBV4-3 and J is TRBJ2-2, with D hard to call. The V and J ends lost 0 bases and 1 base respectively, with 6 bases between them. Germline V gene sequence: CDR1 LGHNA, CDR2 YSLEER. The CDR3 has 15 residues. DNA for the CDR3: TGCGCCAGCAGCCAAGACGCTCTGAACACCGGGGAGCTGTTTTTT. This codes for CASSQDALNTGELFF.

This clonotype was recorded at least ten times. The genes are TRBV7-2 and TRBJ1-5; a weak D match, TRBD1 (6 bases). The CDR3 covers 15 residues. V lost 4 bases to trimming and J lost 3 bases, with 13 bases between them. The germline CDR1 and CDR2 sequences are SGHTA and FQGNSA. The CDR3 DNA reads as TGTGCCAGCAGCTGGGTCGGGGGGGCCAATCAGCCCCAGCATTTT. Protein product: CASSWVGGANQPQHF.

CDR3 loop: CASSQGVQETQYF. CDR3 coding DNA: TGTGCCAGCAGCCAAGGGGTACAAGAGACCCAGTACTTC. The V and J genes are TRBV3-1 and TRBJ2-5; unclear D gene. CDR3 length: 13 residues. From germline, CDR1 is LGHDT and CDR2 YNNKEL (reference sequence). V shed 1 base and J shed 2 bases, with 5 bases lying between them.

This clonotype was observed at least ten times. The V gene is TRBV9, the J gene TRBJ2-6; 9 bases are a match to TRBD1. CDR3 length equals 17 residues. The germline V gene has CDR1 SGDLS and CDR2 YYNGEE. The ends lost 3 bases at V and 3 bases at J; junction bases unmatched: 7. The CDR3 loop is CASSAGTGRVGANVLTF. The CDR3 bases are TGTGCCAGCAGCGCGGGGACAGGGAGGGTTGGGGCCAACGTCCTGACTTTC.

The chain uses TRBV5-1 and TRBJ1-1; 7 bases match TRBD1. Germline CDR1 reads SGHRS; CDR2 reads YFSETQ. This CDR3 spans 13 amino acids. V shed 2 bases and J 7 bases; nucleotides not matched to a gene: 5. The CDR3 loop reads CASSLADRSEAFF. The CDR3 nucleotides are TGCGCCAGCAGCTTAGCGGACAGGAGTGAAGCTTTCTTT.

The rearrangement links TRBV20-1 to TRBJ2-1; 8 bases are a match to TRBD2. From germline, CDR1 is DFQATT and CDR2 SNEGSKA (reference sequence). This CDR3 has 14 amino acids. With 3 bases clipped from V and 3 bases from J, the junction kept 4 bases outside the gene matches. CDR3 coding DNA: TGCAGTGCTAGCGGCGGGGGGATCTACAATGAGCAGTTCTTC. It specifies CSASGGGIYNEQFF.

This clonotype was seen a few times. This rearrangement joins TRBV20-1 to TRBJ2-5; maybe TRBD1 (6 bases). V was trimmed by 1 base and J by 5 bases, leaving 14 bases between them. The CDR3 length is 14 residues. Germline V lookup: CDR1 DFQATT, CDR2 SNEGSKA (reference sequence). In nucleotides, the CDR3 is TGCAGTGCTAGAGTATCAGGGGCTGGGGAGACCCAGTACTTC. This gives the protein CSARVSGAGETQYF.

The CDR3 DNA reads as TGTGCCAGCAGCCATTGGACAGTCGGCACAGATACGCAGTATTTT. This sequence encodes CASSHWTVGTDTQYF. The V and J genes are TRBV7-9 and TRBJ2-3, with D possibly TRBD1 on 6 matching bases. Germline V gene data show CDR1 as SEHNR and CDR2 as FQNEAQ (reference sequence). CDR3 size: 15 residues. V was shortened by 5 bases and J by 1 base, with 13 bases between the two germline ends.

This chain uses TRBV20-1 with TRBJ1-6, with TRBD1 as a possible D gene (5 bases). The germline CDR1 and CDR2 sequences are DFQATT and SNEGSKA (reference sequence). The CDR3 runs 15 residues. Trimming took off 1 base at V and 4 bases at J, with 11 bases between the two ends. DNA of the CDR3: TGCAGTGCTAGAGGACGGGACCGATATAATTCACCCCTCCACTTT. This encodes CSARGRDRYNSPLHF.

The V gene is TRBV2, the J gene TRBJ2-2, with TRBD1 matching over 8 bases. The CDR3 runs to 15 residues. J lost 1 base, V lost 6 bases, and 4 bases had no gene match. The germline gives CDR1 SNHLY, CDR2 FYNNEI. The CDR3 nucleotides are TGTGCCAGCAGGCAGGGGGCGGTGAACACCGGGGAGCTGTTTTTT. This encodes CASRQGAVNTGELFF. Variable domain in full (rest from reference TRBV2 and TRBJ2-2): EPEVTQTPSHQVTQMGQEVILRCVPISNHLYFYWYRQILGQKVEFLVSFYNNEISEKSEIFDDQFSVERPDGSNFTLKIRSTKLEDSAMYFCASRQGAVNTGELFFGEGSRLTVL.

This clonotype was observed a handful of times. V usage is TRBV5-1 and J usage is TRBJ1-4; tentatively, D is TRBD1 (5 bases). V was trimmed by 0 bases and J by 3 bases, leaving 9 bases between them. Per the germline V gene, CDR1 is SGHRS and CDR2 is YFSETQ. The CDR3 is 15 amino acids. CDR3 protein: CASSLDGRANEKLFF. The CDR3, as DNA: TGCGCCAGCAGCTTGGACGGCAGGGCTAATGAAAAACTGTTTTTT.

Comment on this clonotype: The germline gene is not matched at one end of the junction; a read error may be the cause. The chain joins TRBV5-1 to TRBJ2-2; the match to TRBD2 covers 7 bases. The CDR3 runs 14 residues. CDR1 is SGHRS, CDR2 YFSETQ, per germline. The CDR3 loop reads CVSSGTANTGELFF. The DNA of the CDR3 is TGCGTCAGCAGCGGGACGGCGAACACCGGGGAGCTGTTTTTT.

The genes are TRBV4-2 and TRBJ2-1, with D unclear. Deletions cut 0 bases from V and 5 bases from J, with 14 bases between. Germline lookup yields CDR1 LGHNA and CDR2 YNFKEQ. CDR3 length: 16 amino acids. CDR3 region: CASSQDWLEMDNEQFF. In DNA, the CDR3 is TGTGCCAGCAGCCAAGATTGGCTAGAAATGGACAATGAGCAGTTCTTC.

The chain combines TRBV11-2 with TRBJ2-6, with 7 bases fitting TRBD1. This CDR3 contains 18 residues. The germline V gene encodes CDR1 SGHAT and CDR2 FQNNGV. Trimming cost V 2 bases and J 0 bases; bases outside gene matches: 7. The CDR3 sequence: CASSLNPGQFSGANVLTF. Here the CDR3 DNA reads TGTGCCAGCAGCTTAAACCCGGGACAGTTCTCTGGGGCCAACGTCCTGACTTTC.